This TCR beta chain was found in a study of response to subunit inactivated influenza vaccine (dated by TCRdb to the late 2010s). A note on the overall study: Deep quantitative T cell receptor repertoire profiling was used in the study to track responses to a trivalent subunit inactivated influenza vaccine.

There are many counts of this clonotype. No antigen is known for it. No base-level quality is on record; no much larger clone is a single base apart. Summary of the overall study and its limitations: According to the authors, only a limited number of new T cells may be recruited by each seasonal influenza vaccination.

Library preparation used RT-PCR. Sequenced on an Illumina HiSeq 2500. TCRdb passed the public sequencing reads through fastp at Q25 and MiXCR, retaining productive beta sequences. Rows with a matching CDR3 protein are joined into one entry that keeps the most common DNA and genes. Across this sample there are 500,000 to 600,000 distinct CDR3 sequences, with about an eighth seen only once. 10% of the sample goes to the ten largest clones. V sheds 3 bases and J sheds 13 bases, leaving 19 bases between their ends. From its cysteine to its phenylalanine, the CDR3 spans 14 amino acids. The sequence is cut down to CDR3 DNA, 42 bases in frame from base 1. In the germline V gene (reference sequence), CDR1 corresponds to GTSNPN and CDR2 to SVGIG.

The source material was PBMCs from blood, sampled on the day of vaccination. The sequence joins TRBV30 to TRBJ1-6, and possibly TRBD1, on 5 matching bases. The clonotype was recovered from a man between 50 and 59 years old who received an inactivated influenza vaccine. Donor details come from another sample of the same person, matched by shared clones. Here is the DNA: TGTGCCTGGAGGTCGGGACGGATGGGAGCGCCCCTCCACTTT. Its protein reads: CAWRSGRMGAPLHF.